The sequence of this TCR beta chain was determined in a study of tumor-infiltrating lymphocytes in primary liver carcinoma. Study-wide context: Patients comprised men and women whose ages fell between 30 and 69 years.

In the case of this clonotype: Its antigen is as yet unknown. At one end, the junction sequence differs from germline, possibly due to a read error.

Broader study findings: Pairs of tumor regions overlapped more than tumor-adjacent and tumor-blood pairs did. Significantly larger top-250-clone fractions were found in tumors than in blood (p = 0.039). Just about 7-24% of leading clones were found in every one of five regions.

In germline, CDR1 is SGHNT, CDR2 YYREEE (reference sequence). CDR3 length equals 14 residues. A primer in the constant region served to generate TCR beta cDNA from approximately 450 ng of total RNA. TCR beta libraries came from three nested multiplex PCR rounds using slightly modified ARM-PCR. The opening two PCR rounds, ten to eleven cycles each, paired TRBV1-TRBV30 forward primers with a C-beta reverse primer. TCRdb used MiXCR to reprocess the multiplex PCR reads, holding one entry per CDR3 protein. The sample lists 55,000 to 65,000 distinct CDR3 sequences; about two thirds were seen once. Joint extraction of RNA and DNA used roughly 19-31 mg of bulk tissue that was unsorted.

The chain carries TRBV5-4 and TRBJ2-7, with 7 bases lining up with TRBD2. The clonotype was recovered from a man aged 35 to 55 with primary liver carcinoma and hepatitis B virus infection. The specimen sequenced was liver tumor tissue from sampling region 2. Regarding subset: tumor region T2, inferior pole. CDR3 protein: CASSWDYRSCEQYF. The CDR3 DNA reads TGTGCCAGCAGCTGGGACTACAGATCCTGCGAGCAGTACTTC.